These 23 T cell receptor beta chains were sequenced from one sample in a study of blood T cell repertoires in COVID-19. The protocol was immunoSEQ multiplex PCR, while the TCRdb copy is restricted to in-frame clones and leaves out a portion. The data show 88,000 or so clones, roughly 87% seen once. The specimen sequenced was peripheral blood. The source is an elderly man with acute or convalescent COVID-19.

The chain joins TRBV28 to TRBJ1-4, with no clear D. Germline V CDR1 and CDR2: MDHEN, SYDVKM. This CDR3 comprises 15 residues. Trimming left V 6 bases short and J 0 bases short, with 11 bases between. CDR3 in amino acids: CASSPGGATNEKLFF. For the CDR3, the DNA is TGTGCCAGCAGCCCCGGCGGGGCAACTAATGAAAAACTGTTTTTT. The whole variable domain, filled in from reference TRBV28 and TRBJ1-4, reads DVKVTQSSRYLVKRTGEKVFLECVQDMDHENMFWYRQDPGLGLRLIYFSYDVKMKEKGDIPEGYSVSREKKERFSLILESASTNQTSMYLCASSPGGATNEKLFFGSGTQLSVL.

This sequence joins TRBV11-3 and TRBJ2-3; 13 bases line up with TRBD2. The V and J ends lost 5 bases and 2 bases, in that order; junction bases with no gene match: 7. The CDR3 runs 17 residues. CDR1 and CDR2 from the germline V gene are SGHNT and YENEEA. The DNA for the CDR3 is TGTGCCAGCAGCACCGGACTAGCGGGGGCGAACACAGATACGCAGTATTTT. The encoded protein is CASSTGLAGANTDTQYF.

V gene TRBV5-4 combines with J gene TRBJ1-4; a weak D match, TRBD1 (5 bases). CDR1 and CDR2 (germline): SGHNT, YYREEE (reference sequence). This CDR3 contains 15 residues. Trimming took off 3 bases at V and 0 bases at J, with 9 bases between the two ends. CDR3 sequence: CASSSNRPTNEKLFF. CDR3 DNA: TGTGCCAGCAGCTCTAACAGGCCAACTAATGAAAAACTGTTTTTT.

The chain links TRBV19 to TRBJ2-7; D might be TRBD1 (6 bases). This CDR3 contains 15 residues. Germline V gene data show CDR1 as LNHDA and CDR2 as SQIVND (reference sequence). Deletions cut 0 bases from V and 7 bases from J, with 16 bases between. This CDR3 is CASSIDLGRGREQYF. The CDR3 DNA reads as TGTGCCAGTAGTATAGATCTCGGCAGGGGTCGTGAGCAGTACTTC.

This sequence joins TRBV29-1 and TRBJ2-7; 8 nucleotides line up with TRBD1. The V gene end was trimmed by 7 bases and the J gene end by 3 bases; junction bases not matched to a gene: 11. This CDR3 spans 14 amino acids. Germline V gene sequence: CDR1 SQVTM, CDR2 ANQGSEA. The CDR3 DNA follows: TGCAGCGACCGGACAGGGAGCAAAGGCTACGAGCAGTACTTC. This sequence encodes CSDRTGSKGYEQYF.

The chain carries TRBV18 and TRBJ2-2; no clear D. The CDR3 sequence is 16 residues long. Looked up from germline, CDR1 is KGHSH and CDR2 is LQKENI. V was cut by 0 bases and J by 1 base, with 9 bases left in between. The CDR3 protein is CASSPPNSGNTGELFF. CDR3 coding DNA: TGTGCCAGCTCACCACCTAATTCAGGGAACACCGGGGAGCTGTTTTTT.

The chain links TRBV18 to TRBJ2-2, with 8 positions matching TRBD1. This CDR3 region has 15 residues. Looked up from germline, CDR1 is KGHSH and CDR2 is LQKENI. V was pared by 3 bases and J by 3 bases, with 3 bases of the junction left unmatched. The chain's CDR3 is CASSPTGDHTGELFF. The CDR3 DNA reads TGTGCCAGCTCACCGACAGGGGATCACACCGGGGAGCTGTTTTTT.

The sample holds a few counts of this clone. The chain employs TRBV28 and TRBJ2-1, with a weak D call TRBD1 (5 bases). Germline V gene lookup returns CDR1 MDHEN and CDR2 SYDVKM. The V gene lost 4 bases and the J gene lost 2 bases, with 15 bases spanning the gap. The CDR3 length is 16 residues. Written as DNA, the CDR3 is TGTGCCAGCAGTTCTCTAGGGGTTAGGGCCTACAATGAGCAGTTCTTC. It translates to CASSSLGVRAYNEQFF. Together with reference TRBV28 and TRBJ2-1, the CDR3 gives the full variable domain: DVKVTQSSRYLVKRTGEKVFLECVQDMDHENMFWYRQDPGLGLRLIYFSYDVKMKEKGDIPEGYSVSREKKERFSLILESASTNQTSMYLCASSSLGVRAYNEQFFGPGTRLTVL.

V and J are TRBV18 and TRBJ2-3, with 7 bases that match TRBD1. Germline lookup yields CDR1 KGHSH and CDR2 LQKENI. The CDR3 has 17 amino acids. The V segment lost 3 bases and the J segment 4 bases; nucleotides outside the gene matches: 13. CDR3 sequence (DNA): TGTGCCAGCTCACCCGCCCAGGGGGATGAGGGCGCAGATACGCAGTATTTT. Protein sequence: CASSPAQGDEGADTQYF.

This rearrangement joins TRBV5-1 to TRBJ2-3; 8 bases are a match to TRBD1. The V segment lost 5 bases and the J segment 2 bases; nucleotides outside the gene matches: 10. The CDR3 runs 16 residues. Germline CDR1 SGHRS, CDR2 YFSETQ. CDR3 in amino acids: CASRNRGSPLTDTQYF. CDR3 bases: TGCGCCAGCAGAAACAGGGGGTCCCCCCTCACAGATACGCAGTATTTT.

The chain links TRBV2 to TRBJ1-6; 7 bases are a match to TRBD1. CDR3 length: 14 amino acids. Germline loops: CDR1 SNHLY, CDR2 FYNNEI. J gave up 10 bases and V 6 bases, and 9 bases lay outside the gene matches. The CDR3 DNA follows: TGTGCCAGCAGGGAGACAGGGTTTTTGTCACCCCTCCACTTT. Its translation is CASRETGFLSPLHF.

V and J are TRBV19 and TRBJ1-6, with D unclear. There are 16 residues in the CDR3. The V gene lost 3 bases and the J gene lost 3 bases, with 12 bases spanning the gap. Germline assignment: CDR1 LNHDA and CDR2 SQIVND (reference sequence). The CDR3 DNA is TGTGCCAGTAGTATTCTAACAGCCCTCTATAATTCACCCCTCCACTTT. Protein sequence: CASSILTALYNSPLHF.

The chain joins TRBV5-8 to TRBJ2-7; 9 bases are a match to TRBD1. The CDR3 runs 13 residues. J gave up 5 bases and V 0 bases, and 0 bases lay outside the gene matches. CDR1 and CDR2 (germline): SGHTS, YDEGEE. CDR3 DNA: TGTGCCAGCAGCTTGGACAGGGGGCACGAGCAGTACTTC. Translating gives CASSLDRGHEQYF.

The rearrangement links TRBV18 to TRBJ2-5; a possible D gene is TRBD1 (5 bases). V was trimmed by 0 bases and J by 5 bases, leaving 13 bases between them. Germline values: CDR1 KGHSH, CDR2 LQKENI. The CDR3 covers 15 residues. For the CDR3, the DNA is TGTGCCAGCTCACCACCTAAGGGGATAGGTGAGACCCAGTACTTC. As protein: CASSPPKGIGETQYF.

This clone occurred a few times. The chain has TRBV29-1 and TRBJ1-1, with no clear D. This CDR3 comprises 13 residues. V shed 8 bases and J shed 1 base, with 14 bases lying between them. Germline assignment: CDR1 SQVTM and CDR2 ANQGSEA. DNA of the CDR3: TGCAGCACCGGCGAGGGCACGAACACTGAAGCTTTCTTT. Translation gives CSTGEGTNTEAFF.

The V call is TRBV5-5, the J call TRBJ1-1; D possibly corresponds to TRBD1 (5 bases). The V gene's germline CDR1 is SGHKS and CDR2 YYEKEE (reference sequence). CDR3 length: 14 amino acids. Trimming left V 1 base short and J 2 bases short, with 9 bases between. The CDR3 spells CASSLMTANTEAFF. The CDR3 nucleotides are TGTGCCAGCAGCTTGATGACAGCAAACACTGAAGCTTTCTTT.

The CDR3 reads CASSKTGTSSYEQYF. In nucleotides, the CDR3 is TGTGCCAGCAGCAAAACCGGGACTAGCTCCTACGAGCAGTACTTC. The chain uses TRBV9 and TRBJ2-7, with TRBD2 matching 8 bases. Germline lookup yields CDR1 SGDLS and CDR2 YYNGEE. Unmatched junction bases numbered 6, after V lost 4 bases and J lost 0 bases. CDR3 length: 15 residues.

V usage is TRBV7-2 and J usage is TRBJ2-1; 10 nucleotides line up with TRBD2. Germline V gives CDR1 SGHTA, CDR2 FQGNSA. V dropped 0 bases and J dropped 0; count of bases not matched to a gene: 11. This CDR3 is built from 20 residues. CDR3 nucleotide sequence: TGTGCCAGCAGCTTAGCCCGAGGTAGCGGGGGGCCCTTCTCCTACAATGAGCAGTTCTTC. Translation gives CASSLARGSGGPFSYNEQFF.

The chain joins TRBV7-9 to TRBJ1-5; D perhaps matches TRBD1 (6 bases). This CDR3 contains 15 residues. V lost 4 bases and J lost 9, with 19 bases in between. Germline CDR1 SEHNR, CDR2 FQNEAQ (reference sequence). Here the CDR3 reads CASSSPRQAGAPQHF. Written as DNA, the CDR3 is TGTGCCAGCAGCTCACCGCGACAGGCCGGAGCGCCCCAGCATTTT.

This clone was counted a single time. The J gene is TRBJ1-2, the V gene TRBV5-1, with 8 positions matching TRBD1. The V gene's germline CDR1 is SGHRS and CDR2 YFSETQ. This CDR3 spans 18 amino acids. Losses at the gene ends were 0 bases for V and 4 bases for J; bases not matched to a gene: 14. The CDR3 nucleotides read TGCGCCAGCAGCTTGGGTTCGGCAGGGGGCCAGAGACCCTATGGCTACACCTTC. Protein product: CASSLGSAGGQRPYGYTF.

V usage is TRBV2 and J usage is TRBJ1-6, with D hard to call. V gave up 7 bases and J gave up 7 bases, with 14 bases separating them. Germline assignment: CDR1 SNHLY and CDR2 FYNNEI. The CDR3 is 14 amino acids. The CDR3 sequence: CASTNRVTNSPLHF. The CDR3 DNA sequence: TGTGCCAGCACCAACCGGGTTACCAATTCACCCCTCCACTTT.

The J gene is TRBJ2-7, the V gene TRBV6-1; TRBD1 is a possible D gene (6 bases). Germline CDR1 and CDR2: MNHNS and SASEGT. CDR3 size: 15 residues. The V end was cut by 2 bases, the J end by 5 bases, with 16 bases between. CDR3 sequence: CASSEMGPGVHEQYF. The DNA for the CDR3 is TGTGCCAGCAGTGAAATGGGACCAGGGGTCCACGAGCAGTACTTC.

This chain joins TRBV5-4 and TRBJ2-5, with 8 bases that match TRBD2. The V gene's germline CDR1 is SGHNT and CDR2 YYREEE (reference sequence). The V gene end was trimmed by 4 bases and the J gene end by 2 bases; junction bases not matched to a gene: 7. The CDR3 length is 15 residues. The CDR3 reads CASSRGGTEQETQYF. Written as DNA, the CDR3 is TGTGCCAGCAGCCGGGGGGGGACGGAGCAAGAGACCCAGTACTTC. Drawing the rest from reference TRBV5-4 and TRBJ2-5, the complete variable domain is ETGVTQSPTHLIKTRGQQVTLRCSSQSGHNTVSWYQQALGQGPQFIFQYYREEENGRGNFPPRFSGLQFPNYSSELNVNALELDDSALYLCASSRGGTEQETQYFGPGTRLLVL.